These 8 T cell receptor beta chains were sequenced from one sample in a study of blood T cell repertoires in COVID-19. Profiled with immunoSEQ multiplex PCR; TCRdb holds only in-frame clones, not every one. This sample yields about 300,000 clones, of which roughly 90% are seen a single time; approximately 2% belongs to the top ten. Material: peripheral blood. Every receptor here comes from a woman aged 25 to 39 with COVID-19, enrolled during active disease.

The chain joins TRBV19 to TRBJ2-7; 7 nucleotides line up with TRBD1. CDR3 length: 14 residues. J lost 4 bases, V lost 2 bases, and 5 bases had no gene match. The V gene's germline CDR1 is LNHDA and CDR2 SQIVND (reference sequence). CDR3 region: CASSITGAPYEQYF. DNA of the CDR3: TGTGCCAGTAGTATAACAGGGGCGCCGTACGAGCAGTACTTC.

This CDR3 reads CASSYGTSGKETQYF. The CDR3 region has the DNA TGTGCCAGCAGTTACGGGACTAGCGGCAAAGAGACCCAGTACTTC. The chain joins TRBV6-5 to TRBJ2-5, with TRBD2 matching 11 bases. The CDR3 sequence is 15 residues long. Germline CDR1 reads MNHEY; CDR2 reads SVGAGI. J lost 3 bases, V lost 2 bases, and 2 bases had no gene match.

This clone was counted a single time. The CDR3 region is CASSYTGGGEEQFF. CDR3 coding DNA: TGTGCCAGCAGTTACACAGGGGGGGGAGAAGAGCAGTTCTTC. The chain couples TRBV6-6 to TRBJ2-1, with D perhaps matching TRBD1 (8 bases). Trimming removed 2 bases from V and 10 bases from J, with 15 bases in between. The CDR3 has 14 amino acids. Germline V gene lookup returns CDR1 MNHNY and CDR2 SVGAGI (reference sequence).

The CDR3 DNA reads TGCGCCAGCAGCGTTTTTGGCGGAAAAGAGACCCAGTACTTC. Protein sequence: CASSVFGGKETQYF. J is TRBJ2-5 and V is TRBV5-1; D call uncertain. The CDR3 covers 14 residues. V was trimmed by 4 bases and J by 3 bases, leaving 13 bases between them. Per germline, CDR1 SGHRS and CDR2 YFSETQ.

The J gene is TRBJ1-1, the V gene TRBV5-1; TRBD1 aligns across 10 bases. Germline V gives CDR1 SGHRS, CDR2 YFSETQ. The CDR3 covers 15 residues. V gave up 4 bases and J gave up 4 bases; unmatched junction bases: 7. CDR3 sequence: CASSRGQGTITEAFF. DNA of the CDR3: TGCGCCAGCAGCCGGGGACAGGGGACTATCACTGAAGCTTTCTTT.

The CDR3 spells CASRVREGGWQPQHF. CDR3 nucleotides: TGTGCCAGCAGGGTCAGGGAGGGGGGCTGGCAGCCCCAGCATTTT. J is TRBJ1-5 and V is TRBV2; the D gene is possibly TRBD1 (6 bases). Germline assignment: CDR1 SNHLY and CDR2 FYNNEI. This CDR3 is built from 15 residues. V lost 6 bases, J lost 7 bases, and 19 bases lay in between. The full variable domain, in which reference TRBV2 and TRBJ1-5 provide the parts outside the CDR3, is EPEVTQTPSHQVTQMGQEVILRCVPISNHLYFYWYRQILGQKVEFLVSFYNNEISEKSEIFDDQFSVERPDGSNFTLKIRSTKLEDSAMYFCASRVREGGWQPQHFGDGTRLSIL.

The V gene is TRBV30, the J gene TRBJ1-2, with TRBD1 as a possible D gene (6 bases). The V gene lost 5 bases and the J gene lost 1 base, with 8 bases spanning the gap. The CDR3 runs 12 residues. The germline V gene encodes CDR1 GTSNPN and CDR2 SVGIG (reference sequence). The CDR3 DNA follows: TGTGCCTGGGGACAGAATAACTATGGCTACACCTTC. Its protein is CAWGQNNYGYTF.

The rearrangement uses TRBV14 and TRBJ2-7; 8 bases fit TRBD1. The germline V gene encodes CDR1 SGHDN and CDR2 FVKESK. The CDR3 loop spans 15 amino acids. V lost 1 base to trimming and J lost 3 bases; unmatched junction nucleotides: 5. CDR3 in DNA: TGTGCCAGCAGCCAAGTACGAGACAGGGGCTACGAGCAGTACTTC. Its translation is CASSQVRDRGYEQYF.